A selection of T cell receptor beta chains follows, all from one sample in a study of blood T cells in healthy people across ages. MiXCR, applied by TCRdb to the 5' RACE reads, yields one record per CDR3 protein. In the table there are over 600,000 distinct CDR3 sequences, roughly two fifths of which are singletons. Specimen: blood. Receptor source: a man of 80 years or more in good health. CDR3s include the opening cysteine and the closing phenylalanine or tryptophan. Each record gives: CDR3 protein, CDR3 DNA, D gene, clone size, J gene, V gene. The D gene is left open where the match is weak. Part of the rows lack a size; the others show once, few, many or a class for expanded clones.

CDR3: CSAKRDRAYF
DNA: TGCAGTGCTAAAAGGGACAGGGCGTACTTC
D: TRBD1
size: few
J: TRBJ2-7
V: TRBV20-1

CDR3: CASSSEDRGLYEQYF
DNA: TGTGCCAGCAGTTCGGAGGACAGGGGTTTATACGAGCAGTACTTC
D: TRBD1
size: few
J: TRBJ2-7
V: TRBV6-6

CDR3: CASSLGTVYGYTF
DNA: TGTGCCAGCAGCCTAGGGACAGTCTATGGCTACACCTTC
D: TRBD1
size: many
J: TRBJ1-2
V: TRBV12-3/TRBV12-4

CDR3: CSARAHGANAQPQHF
DNA: TGCAGTGCTAGAGCCCATGGGGCGAATGCTCAGCCCCAGCATTTT
D: NA
size: NA
J: TRBJ1-5
V: TRBV20-1

CDR3: CATSEVAGATDTQYF
DNA: TGTGCCACCAGTGAGGTAGCGGGGGCCACAGATACGCAGTATTTT
D: TRBD2
size: few
J: TRBJ2-3
V: TRBV24-1

CDR3: CASSYPKGGPTGANVLTF
DNA: TGTGCCAGCAGTTACCCCAAAGGGGGACCAACTGGGGCCAACGTCCTGACTTTC
D: NA
size: NA
J: TRBJ2-6
V: TRBV6-2/TRBV6-3

CDR3: CASSFGGAGARNEQYF
DNA: TGTGCCAGCAGTTTTGGGGGAGCGGGAGCCCGGAACGAGCAGTACTTC
D: TRBD2
size: NA
J: TRBJ2-7
V: TRBV27

CDR3: CASSPDAGRADTQYF
DNA: TGTGCCAGCAGCCCGGACGCGGGGAGGGCAGATACGCAGTATTTT
D: TRBD2
size: NA
J: TRBJ2-3
V: TRBV5-4

CDR3: CATSRDRTSGRGTDTQYF
DNA: TGTGCCACCAGCAGAGATCGGACTAGCGGGAGAGGCACAGATACGCAGTATTTT
D: TRBD2
size: few
J: TRBJ2-3
V: TRBV15

CDR3: CASSFKPAGGGETQYF
DNA: TGCGCCAGCAGCTTTAAACCGGCCGGGGGAGGCGAGACCCAGTACTTC
D: NA
size: NA
J: TRBJ2-5
V: TRBV5-1

CDR3: CASSLVGSLGNEQFF
DNA: TGCGCCAGCAGCTTGGTAGGTAGTTTGGGGAATGAGCAGTTCTTC
D: NA
size: NA
J: TRBJ2-1
V: TRBV5-1

CDR3: CASSQGVAQETQYF
DNA: TGTGCCAGCAGCCAAGGTGTAGCTCAAGAGACCCAGTACTTC
D: NA
size: NA
J: TRBJ2-5
V: TRBV4-3

CDR3: CASSFGKNNEKLFF
DNA: TGCGCCAGCAGCTTCGGTAAAAATAATGAAAAACTGTTTTTT
D: NA
size: few
J: TRBJ1-4
V: TRBV5-1

CDR3: CASSQPTGTGAQAFF
DNA: TGTGCCAGCAGCCAACCGACCGGGACAGGGGCTCAAGCTTTCTTT
D: TRBD1
size: few
J: TRBJ1-1
V: TRBV3-1

CDR3: CASSHRLAGGGETQYF
DNA: TGTGCCAGCAGCCACCGACTAGCGGGGGGGGGAGAGACCCAGTACTTC
D: TRBD2
size: few
J: TRBJ2-5
V: TRBV3-1

CDR3: CASSPNRGRLYNEQFF
DNA: TGTGCCAGCAGCCCGAACAGGGGCCGACTGTACAATGAGCAGTTCTTC
D: TRBD1
size: NA
J: TRBJ2-1
V: TRBV7-6

CDR3: CASSPRGAWDNQPQHF
DNA: TGTGCCAGTAGTCCCCGGGGGGCGTGGGACAATCAGCCCCAGCATTTT
D: NA
size: NA
J: TRBJ1-5
V: TRBV6-5

CDR3: CSARSFPEQGPNTF
DNA: TGCAGTGCTAGATCCTTCCCCGAGCAGGGACCGAACACCTTC
D: NA
size: NA
J: TRBJ1-2
V: TRBV20-1

CDR3: CASSESPVEAFF
DNA: TGTGCCAGCAGTGAATCCCCAGTTGAAGCTTTCTTT
D: NA
size: NA
J: TRBJ1-1
V: TRBV25-1

CDR3: CASSDGWEVSPLHF
DNA: TGTGCCAGCAGTGATGGCTGGGAGGTTTCACCCCTCCACTTT
D: NA
size: NA
J: TRBJ1-6
V: TRBV6-6

CDR3: CASSYWGGEQFF
DNA: TGTGCCAGCAGTTACTGGGGGGGTGAGCAGTTCTTC
D: TRBD2
size: few
J: TRBJ2-1
V: TRBV6-2/TRBV6-3

CDR3: CASSSAGSPGYTF
DNA: TGCGCCAGCAGCAGCGCCGGGAGCCCTGGCTACACCTTC
D: NA
size: few
J: TRBJ1-2
V: TRBV5-1

CDR3: CASSPALAKNIQYF
DNA: TGTGCCAGCTCACCGGCCTTAGCCAAAAACATTCAGTACTTC
D: NA
size: few
J: TRBJ2-4
V: TRBV18

CDR3: CAWSPGQGGYTF
DNA: TGTGCCTGGAGTCCTGGACAGGGGGGCTACACCTTC
D: TRBD1
size: NA
J: TRBJ1-2
V: TRBV30

CDR3: CSARTGGNSYNEQFF
DNA: TGCAGTGCTAGGACGGGGGGGAACTCCTACAATGAGCAGTTCTTC
D: TRBD2
size: NA
J: TRBJ2-1
V: TRBV20-1

CDR3: CSADDPGTSGTYEQYF
DNA: TGCAGTGCGGACGACCCCGGGACTAGCGGGACCTACGAGCAGTACTTC
D: TRBD2
size: few
J: TRBJ2-7
V: TRBV20-1

CDR3: CASSAGPDYNEQFF
DNA: TGTGCCAGCAGCGCCGGGCCTGACTACAATGAGCAGTTCTTC
D: NA
size: NA
J: TRBJ2-1
V: TRBV9

CDR3: CATSGVAEEYEQYF
DNA: TGTGCCACCAGTGGTGTAGCGGAAGAGTACGAGCAGTACTTC
D: NA
size: NA
J: TRBJ2-7
V: TRBV24-1

CDR3: CSAPSAGGLIYGYTF
DNA: TGCAGTGCTCCCTCGGCAGGGGGGCTTATCTATGGCTACACCTTC
D: TRBD1
size: NA
J: TRBJ1-2
V: TRBV20-1

CDR3: CASSLGASGGSTYEQYF
DNA: TGTGCCAGCAGCTTAGGGGCTAGCGGGGGAAGTACCTACGAGCAGTACTTC
D: TRBD2
size: few
J: TRBJ2-7
V: TRBV7-8

CDR3: CASSQDRVRAGEQYF
DNA: TGTGCCAGCAGCCAAGATCGGGTCAGGGCGGGGGAGCAGTACTTC
D: TRBD2
size: NA
J: TRBJ2-5
V: TRBV14

CDR3: CASSPSVLGANGYTF
DNA: TGTGCCAGCAGCCCGTCAGTATTAGGGGCCAATGGCTACACCTTC
D: NA
size: NA
J: TRBJ1-2
V: TRBV7-2

CDR3: CSVQTGGMNTEAFF
DNA: TGCAGCGTTCAGACAGGGGGCATGAACACTGAAGCTTTCTTT
D: TRBD1
size: NA
J: TRBJ1-1
V: TRBV29-1

CDR3: CASSPGTGTTNEKLFF
DNA: TGTGCCAGCAGCCCAGGGACAGGAACAACTAATGAAAAACTGTTTTTT
D: TRBD1
size: few
J: TRBJ1-4
V: TRBV11-2

CDR3: CASSLAPQGEQYF
DNA: TGTGCCAGCAGCTTAGCCCCCCAGGGCGAGCAGTACTTC
D: NA
size: NA
J: TRBJ2-7
V: TRBV7-2

CDR3: CASSYGLAGGQDTQYF
DNA: TGTGCCAGCAGCTACGGACTAGCGGGGGGGCAAGATACGCAGTATTTT
D: TRBD2
size: NA
J: TRBJ2-3
V: TRBV7-2

CDR3: CASSPTALTEAFF
DNA: TGCGCCAGCTCGCCGACGGCGCTAACTGAAGCTTTCTTT
D: NA
size: few
J: TRBJ1-1
V: TRBV18

CDR3: CASSPLVSTDTQYF
DNA: TGTGCCAGCAGCCCGCTAGTGAGCACAGATACGCAGTATTTT
D: NA
size: NA
J: TRBJ2-3
V: TRBV7-9

CDR3: CASSADGRSHEQYF
DNA: TGTGCCAGCAGCGCGGACGGTCGGTCTCACGAGCAGTACTTC
D: NA
size: NA
J: TRBJ2-7
V: TRBV6-6

CDR3: CASSQDQAGDLSYEQYF
DNA: TGCGCCAGCAGCCAAGATCAAGCGGGGGACCTCTCCTACGAGCAGTACTTC
D: TRBD2
size: NA
J: TRBJ2-7
V: TRBV4-3

CDR3: CASSLVAQDVSEYF
DNA: TGCGCCAGCAGCTTGGTCGCCCAGGACGTCTCGGAGTACTTC
D: NA
size: NA
J: TRBJ2-5
V: TRBV5-1

CDR3: CSARVPDGGYTDTQYF
DNA: TGCAGTGCTAGAGTACCTGACGGGGGGTACACAGATACGCAGTATTTT
D: TRBD2
size: NA
J: TRBJ2-3
V: TRBV20-1

CDR3: CASSLEGLAGGYNEQYF
DNA: TGTGCCAGCAGTTTAGAGGGACTAGCGGGAGGTTACAATGAGCAGTACTTC
D: TRBD2
size: few
J: TRBJ2-5
V: TRBV27

CDR3: CAISGRGPPGGELFF
DNA: TGTGCCATCAGTGGAAGGGGGCCCCCGGGCGGGGAGCTGTTTTTT
D: TRBD1
size: NA
J: TRBJ2-2
V: TRBV10-3

CDR3: CSIQVNQETQYF
DNA: TGCAGTATACAGGTCAACCAAGAGACCCAGTACTTC
D: NA
size: NA
J: TRBJ2-5
V: TRBV20-1